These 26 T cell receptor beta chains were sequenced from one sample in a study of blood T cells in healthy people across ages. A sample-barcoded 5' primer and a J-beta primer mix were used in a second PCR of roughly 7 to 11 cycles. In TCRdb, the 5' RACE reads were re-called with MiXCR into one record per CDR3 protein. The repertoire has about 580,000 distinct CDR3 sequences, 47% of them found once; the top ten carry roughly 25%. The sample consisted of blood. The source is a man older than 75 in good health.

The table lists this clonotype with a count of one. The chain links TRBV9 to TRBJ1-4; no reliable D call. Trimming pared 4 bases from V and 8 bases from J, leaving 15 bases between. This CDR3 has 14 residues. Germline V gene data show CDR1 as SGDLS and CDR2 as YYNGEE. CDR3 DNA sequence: TGTGCCAGCAGCAACCGGGCCCTGGGGGAAAAACTGTTTTTT. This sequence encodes CASSNRALGEKLFF. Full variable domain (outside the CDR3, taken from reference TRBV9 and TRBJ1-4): DSGVTQTPKHLITATGQRVTLRCSPRSGDLSVYWYQQSLDQGLQFLIQYYNGEERAKGNILERFSAQQFPDLHSELNLSSLELGDSALYFCASSNRALGEKLFFGSGTQLSVL.

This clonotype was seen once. CDR3 amino acids: CASSLLAPTSYNEQFF. In DNA form, the CDR3 reads TGTGCCAGCAGCCTCCTAGCGCCAACCTCCTACAATGAGCAGTTCTTC. The J gene is TRBJ2-1, the V gene TRBV12-3 or TRBV12-4, with D perhaps matching TRBD2 (6 bases). V was shortened by 6 bases and J by 0 bases, with 15 bases between the two germline ends. CDR3 length equals 16 residues.

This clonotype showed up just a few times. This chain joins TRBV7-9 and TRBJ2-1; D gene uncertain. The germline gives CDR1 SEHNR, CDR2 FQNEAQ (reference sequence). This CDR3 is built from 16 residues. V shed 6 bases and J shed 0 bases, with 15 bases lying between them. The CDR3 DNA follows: TGTGCCAGCAGTCAGTTGAAGACCAGCTCCTACAATGAGCAGTTCTTC. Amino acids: CASSQLKTSSYNEQFF. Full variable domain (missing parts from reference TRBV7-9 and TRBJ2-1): DTGVSQNPRHKITKRGQNVTFRCDPISEHNRLYWYRQTLGQGPEFLTYFQNEAQLEKSRLLSDRFSAERPKGSFSTLEIQRTEQGDSAMYLCASSQLKTSSYNEQFFGPGTRLTVL.

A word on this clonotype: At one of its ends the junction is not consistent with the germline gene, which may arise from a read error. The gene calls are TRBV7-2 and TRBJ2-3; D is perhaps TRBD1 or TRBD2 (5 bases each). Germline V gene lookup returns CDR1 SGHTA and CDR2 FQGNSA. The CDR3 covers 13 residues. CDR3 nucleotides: TGCGCCAGCAGCTTAGTCGGCCGGGACACGCAGTATTTT. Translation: CASSLVGRDTQYF.

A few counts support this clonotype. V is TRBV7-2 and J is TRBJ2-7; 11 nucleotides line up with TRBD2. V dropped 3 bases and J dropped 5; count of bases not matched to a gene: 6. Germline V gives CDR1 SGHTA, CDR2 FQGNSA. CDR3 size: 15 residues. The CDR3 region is CASSLFGTSGNEQYF. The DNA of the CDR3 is TGTGCCAGCAGCTTGTTCGGGACTAGCGGCAACGAGCAGTACTTC.

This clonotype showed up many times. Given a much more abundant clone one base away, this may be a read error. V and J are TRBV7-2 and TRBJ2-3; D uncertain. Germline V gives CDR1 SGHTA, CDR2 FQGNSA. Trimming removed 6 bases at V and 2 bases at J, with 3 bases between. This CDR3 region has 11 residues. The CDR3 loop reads CASRYTDTQYF. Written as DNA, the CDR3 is TGTGCCAGCAGATACACAGATACGCAGTATTTT.

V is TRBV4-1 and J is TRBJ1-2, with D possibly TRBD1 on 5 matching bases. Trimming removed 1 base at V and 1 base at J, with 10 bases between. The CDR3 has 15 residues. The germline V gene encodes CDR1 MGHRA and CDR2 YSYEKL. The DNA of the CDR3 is TGCGCCAGCAGCCAAGCTCCAGGGAATAACTATGGCTACACCTTC. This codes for CASSQAPGNNYGYTF.

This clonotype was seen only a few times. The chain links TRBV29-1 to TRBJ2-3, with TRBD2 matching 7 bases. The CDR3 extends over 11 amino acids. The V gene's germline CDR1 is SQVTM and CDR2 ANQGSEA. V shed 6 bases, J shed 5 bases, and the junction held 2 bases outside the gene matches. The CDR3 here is CSVASGDTQYF. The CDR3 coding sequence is TGCAGCGTGGCTAGCGGAGATACGCAGTATTTT.

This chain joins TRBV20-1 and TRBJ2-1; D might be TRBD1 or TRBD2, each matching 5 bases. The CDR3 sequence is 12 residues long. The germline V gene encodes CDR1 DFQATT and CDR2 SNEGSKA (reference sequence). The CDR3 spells CRGESPVNEQFF. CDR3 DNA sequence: TGCAGGGGGGAGTCCCCCGTCAATGAGCAGTTCTTC.

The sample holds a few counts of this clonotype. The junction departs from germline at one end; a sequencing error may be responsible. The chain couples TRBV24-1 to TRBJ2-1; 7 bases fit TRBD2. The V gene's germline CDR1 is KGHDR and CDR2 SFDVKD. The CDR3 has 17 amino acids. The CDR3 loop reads CATSDPGGGGRDNERFF. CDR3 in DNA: TGTGCCACCAGTGATCCCGGGGGTGGCGGGAGAGACAATGAGCGGTTCTTC.

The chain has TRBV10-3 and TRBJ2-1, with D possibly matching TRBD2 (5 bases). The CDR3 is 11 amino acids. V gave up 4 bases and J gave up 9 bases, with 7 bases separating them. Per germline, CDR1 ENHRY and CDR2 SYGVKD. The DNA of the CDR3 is TGTGCCATCAGTGGCGGGCTTGAGCAGTTCTTC. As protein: CAISGGLEQFF.

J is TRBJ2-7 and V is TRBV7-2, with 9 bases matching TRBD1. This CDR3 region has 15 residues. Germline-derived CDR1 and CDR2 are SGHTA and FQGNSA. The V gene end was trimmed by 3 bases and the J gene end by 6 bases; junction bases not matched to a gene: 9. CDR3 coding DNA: TGTGCCAGCAGCTTCACAGGGGGCCCCGACGGCGAGCAGTACTTC. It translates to CASSFTGGPDGEQYF.

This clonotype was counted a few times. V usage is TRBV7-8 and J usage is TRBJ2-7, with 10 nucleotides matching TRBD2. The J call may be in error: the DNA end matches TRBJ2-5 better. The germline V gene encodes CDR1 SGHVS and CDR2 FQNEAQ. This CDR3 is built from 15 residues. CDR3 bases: TGTGCCAGCAGCCGGACTAGCGGCCTTGGGGAGACCCAGTACTTC. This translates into CASSRTSGLGETQYF.

As DNA, the CDR3 is TGTGCCAGCAGCTTAGGTGGTTGGGGGGCGCATGGGGCCAACGTCCTGACTTTC. This translates into CASSLGGWGAHGANVLTF. The chain carries TRBV7-9 and TRBJ2-6, with D perhaps assigned TRBD1 or TRBD2 (6 bases each). CDR1 SEHNR and CDR2 FQNEAQ come from the germline V gene (reference sequence). This CDR3 is built from 18 residues. The V end lost 1 base, the J end lost 3 bases, and 16 bases lay between the germline ends. Drawing the rest from reference TRBV7-9 and TRBJ2-6, the complete variable domain is DTGVSQNPRHKITKRGQNVTFRCDPISEHNRLYWYRQTLGQGPEFLTYFQNEAQLEKSRLLSDRFSAERPKGSFSTLEIQRTEQGDSAMYLCASSLGGWGAHGANVLTFGAGSRLTVL.

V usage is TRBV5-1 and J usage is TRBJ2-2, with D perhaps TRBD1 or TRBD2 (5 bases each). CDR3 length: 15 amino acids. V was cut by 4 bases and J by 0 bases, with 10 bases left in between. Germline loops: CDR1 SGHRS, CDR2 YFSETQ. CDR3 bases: TGCGCCAGCAGCCGGGACGGCGCGAACACCGGGGAGCTGTTTTTT. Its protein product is CASSRDGANTGELFF.

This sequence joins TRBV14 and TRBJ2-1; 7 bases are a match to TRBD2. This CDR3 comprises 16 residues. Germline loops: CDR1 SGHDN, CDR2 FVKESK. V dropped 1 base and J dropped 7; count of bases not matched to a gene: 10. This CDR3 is CASSQGGRDYWNEQFF. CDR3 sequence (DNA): TGTGCCAGCAGCCAAGGGGGCCGGGACTATTGGAATGAGCAGTTCTTC.

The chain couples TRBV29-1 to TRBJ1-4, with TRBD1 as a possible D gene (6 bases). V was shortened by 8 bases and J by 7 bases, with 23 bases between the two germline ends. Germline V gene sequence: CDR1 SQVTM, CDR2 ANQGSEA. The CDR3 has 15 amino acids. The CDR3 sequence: CSSSVGGTKGEKLFF. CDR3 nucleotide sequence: TGCAGCTCTTCGGTGGGGGGCACTAAAGGTGAAAAACTGTTTTTT.

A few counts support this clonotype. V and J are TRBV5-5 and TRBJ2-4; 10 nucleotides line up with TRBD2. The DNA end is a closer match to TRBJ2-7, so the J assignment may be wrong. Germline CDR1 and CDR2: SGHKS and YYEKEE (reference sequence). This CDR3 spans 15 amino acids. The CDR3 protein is CASSLASGRVNEQYF. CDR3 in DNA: TGTGCCAGCAGCTTGGCCAGCGGGAGGGTTAACGAGCAGTACTTC.

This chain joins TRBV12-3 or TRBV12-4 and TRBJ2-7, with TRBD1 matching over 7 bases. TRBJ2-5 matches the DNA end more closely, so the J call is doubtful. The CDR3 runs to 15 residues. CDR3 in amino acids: CASSLSRQGTKTQYF. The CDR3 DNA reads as TGTGCCAGCAGTTTGTCAAGACAGGGCACAAAGACCCAGTACTTC.

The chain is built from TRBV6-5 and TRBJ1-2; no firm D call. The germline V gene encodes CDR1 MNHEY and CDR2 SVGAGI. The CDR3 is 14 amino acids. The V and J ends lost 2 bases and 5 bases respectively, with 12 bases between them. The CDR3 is CASSYSPRRYGYTF. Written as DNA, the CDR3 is TGTGCCAGCAGTTACAGTCCCAGGCGGTATGGCTACACCTTC.

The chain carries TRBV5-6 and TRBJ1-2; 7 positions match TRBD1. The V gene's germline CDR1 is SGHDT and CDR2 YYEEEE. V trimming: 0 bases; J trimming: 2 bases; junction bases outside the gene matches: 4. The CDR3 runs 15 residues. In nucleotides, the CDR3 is TGTGCCAGCAGCTTGGATCCAGGGGGAAACTATGGCTACACCTTC. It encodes CASSLDPGGNYGYTF.

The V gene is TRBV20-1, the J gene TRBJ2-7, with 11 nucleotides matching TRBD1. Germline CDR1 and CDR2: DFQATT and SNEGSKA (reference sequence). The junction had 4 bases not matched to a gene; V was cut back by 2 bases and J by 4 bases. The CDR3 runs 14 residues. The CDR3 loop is CSARKGTGGYEQYF. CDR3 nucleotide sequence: TGCAGTGCTAGAAAAGGGACAGGGGGTTACGAGCAGTACTTC.

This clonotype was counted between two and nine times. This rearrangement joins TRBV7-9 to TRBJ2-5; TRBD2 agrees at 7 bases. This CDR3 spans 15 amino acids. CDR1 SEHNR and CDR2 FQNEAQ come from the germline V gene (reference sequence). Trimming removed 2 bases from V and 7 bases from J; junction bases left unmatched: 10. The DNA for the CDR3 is TGTGCCAGCAGCTTACAGCGTCTAGCGGATAGGACCCAGTACTTC. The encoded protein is CASSLQRLADRTQYF.

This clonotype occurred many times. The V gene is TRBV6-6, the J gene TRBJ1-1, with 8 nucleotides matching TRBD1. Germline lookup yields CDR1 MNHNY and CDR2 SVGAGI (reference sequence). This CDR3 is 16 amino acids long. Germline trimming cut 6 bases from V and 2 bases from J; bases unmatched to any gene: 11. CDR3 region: CASSPTADRGNTEAFF. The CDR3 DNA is TGTGCCAGCAGCCCCACTGCCGACAGGGGTAACACTGAAGCTTTCTTT.

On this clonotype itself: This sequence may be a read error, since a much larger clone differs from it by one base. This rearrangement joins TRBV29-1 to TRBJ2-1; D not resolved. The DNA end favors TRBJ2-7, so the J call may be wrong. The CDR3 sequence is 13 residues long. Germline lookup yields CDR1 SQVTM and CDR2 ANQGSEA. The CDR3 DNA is TGCAGCGTTCGCCAGGCCGGCTACAATGAGCAGTACTTC. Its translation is CSVRQAGYNEQYF.

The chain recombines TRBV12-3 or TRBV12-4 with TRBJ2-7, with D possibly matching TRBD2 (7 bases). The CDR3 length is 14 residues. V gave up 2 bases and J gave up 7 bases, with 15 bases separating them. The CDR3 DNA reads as TGTGCCAGCAGTTTAAGGGGGTACGGGGGGGAGCAGTACTTC. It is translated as CASSLRGYGGEQYF.